Shown below are 9 T cell receptor beta chains from a single sample sequenced in a study of shared clonotypes between healthy human individuals (dated by TCRdb to about 2020). The library came from the immunoSEQ multiplex PCR assay. Not all clones reach the TCRdb copy of this immuneACCESS table, which keeps in-frame sequences only. Checked studies attribute under half of the gap to unresolved V genes and leave the rest unexplained. The sample table shows roughly 1,000,000 clones, and approximately 80% are seen once. The ten largest clones take up around 0.47% of the sample. What was sequenced was memory CD4+ T cells from PBMCs. The cell subset or site label here, explained by the study, means: CD45RA-negative fraction. These receptors were taken from a man aged 18 to 30 in good health. Some clones in this sample may be carry-over from other donors' samples.

This clone was counted only a few times. V is TRBV4-1 and J is TRBJ1-6; D is ambiguous. Trimming cost V 0 bases and J 9 bases, with 21 bases left between them. This CDR3 spans 18 amino acids. Germline CDR1 MGHRA, CDR2 YSYEKL. CDR3 sequence reads: CASSQEAGGTGQRSPLHF. The CDR3 region has the DNA TGCGCCAGCAGCCAAGAGGCTGGTGGCACCGGGCAGCGTTCACCCCTCCACTTT.

This chain uses TRBV7-9 with TRBJ2-3; D is unclear. This CDR3 region has 14 residues. Trimming pared 1 base from V and 0 bases from J, leaving 5 bases between. Germline V gene data show CDR1 as SEHNR and CDR2 as FQNEAQ (reference sequence). The CDR3 coding sequence is TGTGCCAGCAGCTTAGTGGACAGCACAGATACGCAGTATTTT. It is translated as CASSLVDSTDTQYF. Supplemented by reference TRBV7-9 and TRBJ2-3, the full variable domain reads DTGVSQNPRHKITKRGQNVTFRCDPISEHNRLYWYRQTLGQGPEFLTYFQNEAQLEKSRLLSDRFSAERPKGSFSTLEIQRTEQGDSAMYLCASSLVDSTDTQYFGPGTRLTVL.

This sequence joins TRBV28 and TRBJ1-5, with D uncertain. The CDR3 length is 15 residues. V was pared by 5 bases and J by 2 bases, with 13 bases between. Germline V gives CDR1 MDHEN, CDR2 SYDVKM. The chain's CDR3 is CASSPPGGGNQPQHF. CDR3 coding DNA: TGTGCCAGCAGTCCTCCCGGTGGGGGCAATCAGCCCCAGCATTTT.

In its sample, this clone was seen once. The chain carries TRBV9 and TRBJ1-3; D gene ambiguous. Germline CDR1 SGDLS, CDR2 YYNGEE. This CDR3 is built from 15 residues. Trimming took 4 bases from V and 0 from J, leaving 11 bases between them. The CDR3 DNA sequence: TGTGCCAGCAGCCCCCTTCCCTTCTCTGGAAACACCATATATTTT. As protein: CASSPLPFSGNTIYF. Supplemented by reference TRBV9 and TRBJ1-3, the full variable domain reads DSGVTQTPKHLITATGQRVTLRCSPRSGDLSVYWYQQSLDQGLQFLIQYYNGEERAKGNILERFSAQQFPDLHSELNLSSLELGDSALYFCASSPLPFSGNTIYFGEGSWLTVV.

The V and J genes are TRBV30 and TRBJ2-6; tentatively, D is TRBD1 (6 bases). The V gene's germline CDR1 is GTSNPN and CDR2 SVGIG (reference sequence). Trimming pared 0 bases from V and 4 bases from J, leaving 16 bases between. The CDR3 consists of 17 residues. The DNA of the CDR3 is TGTGCCTGGAGTGTACAAGTGGGGGCAACCGGGGCCAACGTCCTGACTTTC. This translates into CAWSVQVGATGANVLTF.

V gene TRBV7-9 combines with J gene TRBJ2-1; 8 nucleotides line up with TRBD2. The CDR3 spans 17 residues. Looked up from germline, CDR1 is SEHNR and CDR2 is FQNEAQ (reference sequence). Trimming at V came to 5 bases and at J to 8 bases, leaving 17 bases not matched to a gene. This chain's CDR3 is CASSRGDRTSWGDEQFF. CDR3 nucleotides: TGTGCCAGCAGCCGGGGCGACCGGACTAGCTGGGGCGATGAGCAGTTCTTC. Based on the CDR3 plus reference TRBV7-9 and TRBJ2-1, the full variable domain is DTGVSQNPRHKITKRGQNVTFRCDPISEHNRLYWYRQTLGQGPEFLTYFQNEAQLEKSRLLSDRFSAERPKGSFSTLEIQRTEQGDSAMYLCASSRGDRTSWGDEQFFGPGTRLTVL.

The J gene is TRBJ2-7, the V gene TRBV6-1; D call uncertain. V shed 7 bases and J shed 0 bases, with 13 bases lying between them. CDR3 length: 14 residues. The V gene's germline CDR1 is MNHNS and CDR2 SASEGT. The CDR3 is CASKVFTSSYEQYF. CDR3 sequence (DNA): TGTGCCAGCAAGGTATTCACAAGCTCCTACGAGCAGTACTTC.

In regard to this clone: Other DNA sequences in the sample encode the same CDR3. V gene TRBV7-8 combines with J gene TRBJ2-7, with TRBD1 as a possible D gene (6 bases). V was pared by 5 bases and J by 2 bases, with 10 bases between. The CDR3 spans 13 residues. Germline CDR1 and CDR2: SGHVS and FQNEAQ. DNA of the CDR3: TGTGCCAGCAGCCTCACAGGGACCTACGAGCAGTACTTC. Protein sequence: CASSLTGTYEQYF.

The genes are TRBV18 and TRBJ1-1, with 7 bases identical to TRBD1. The V and J ends lost 4 bases and 3 bases, in that order; junction bases with no gene match: 8. Looked up from germline, CDR1 is KGHSH and CDR2 is LQKENI. This CDR3 has 15 residues. The CDR3 spells CASSQNRGLDTEAFF. CDR3 nucleotide sequence: TGTGCCAGCTCACAGAACAGGGGTCTGGACACTGAAGCTTTCTTT.